This T cell receptor (beta chain) is from a study of spatial heterogeneity in lung cancer. Study-wide background: The correlation between TCR transcript counts in tumor regions and a T cell module score from matched bulk RNA-seq was strong.

Time point given: sample taken at primary tumor resection. The donors were 55 to 85 patients with non-small cell lung cancer that was early-stage and untreated. The study, taken as a whole, reports: Nonsynonymous mutation counts, ubiquitous and regional, were tracked by the respective counts of ubiquitous and regional expanded TCRs. One measure, the expanded intratumoral alpha and beta TCR count, tracked tumor mutation counts.

V lost 3 bases and J 6 bases, leaving 14 bases between the germline ends. Per the germline V gene, CDR1 is GTSNPN and CDR2 is SVGIG (reference sequence). The CDR3 consists of 14 residues. In the case of this clonotype: Its antigen is undetermined.

TCRdb fed the 5' RACE reads into MiXCR, producing one record per CDR3 protein. This sample carries fewer than 20,000 distinct CDR3 sequences, roughly 5.8% of them seen once, and the ten largest clones take 10%. The V call is TRBV30, the J call TRBJ2-2; D is unresolved. This specimen was lung tumor tissue, taken at surgery. The source is a female donor with early-stage non-small cell lung cancer. The CDR3 DNA follows: TGTGCCTGGAGGGCTCCGGGTTGGCCCGGGGAGCTGTTTTTT. Translating it yields CAWRAPGWPGELFF.